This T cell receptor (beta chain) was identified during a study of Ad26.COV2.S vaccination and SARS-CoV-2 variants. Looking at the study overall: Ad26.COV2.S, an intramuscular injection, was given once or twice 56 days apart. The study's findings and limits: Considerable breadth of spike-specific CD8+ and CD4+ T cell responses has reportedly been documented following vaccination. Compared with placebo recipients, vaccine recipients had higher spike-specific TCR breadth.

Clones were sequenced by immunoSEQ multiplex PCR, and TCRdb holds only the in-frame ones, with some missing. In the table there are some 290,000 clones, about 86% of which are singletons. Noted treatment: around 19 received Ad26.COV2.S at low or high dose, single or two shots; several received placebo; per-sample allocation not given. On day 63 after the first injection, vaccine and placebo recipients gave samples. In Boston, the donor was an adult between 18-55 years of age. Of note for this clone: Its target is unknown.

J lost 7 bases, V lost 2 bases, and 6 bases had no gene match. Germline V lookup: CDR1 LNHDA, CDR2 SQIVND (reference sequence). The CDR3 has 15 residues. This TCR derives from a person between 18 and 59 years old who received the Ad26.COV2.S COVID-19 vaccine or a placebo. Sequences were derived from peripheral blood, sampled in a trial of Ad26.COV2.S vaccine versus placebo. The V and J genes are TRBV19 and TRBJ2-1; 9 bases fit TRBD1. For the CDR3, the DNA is TGTGCCAGTAGTATACCCGGACAGGGGAGGAATGAGCAGTTCTTC. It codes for CASSIPGQGRNEQFF.